The sequence of this T cell receptor (beta chain) was determined in a study of memory CD4+ T cells and cytomegalovirus serostatus. The CDR3 runs to 15 residues. Unmatched junction bases numbered 5, after V lost 5 bases and J lost 8 bases. Germline V lookup: CDR1 SGHAT, CDR2 FQDESV (reference sequence). The sort gate was single viable CD3+CD4+CD8-CD45RO+ cells for memory CD4+ T cells. About this clone itself: Its antigen remains unidentified.

Sequencing was performed with immunoSEQ multiplex PCR; in TCRdb, only in-frame clones are kept and a portion is missing. In the table there are 45,000 to 50,000 clones, under 85% of which are singletons. Whole-study findings and limits: The CMV-associated TCR signature appears largely within the CD4+ memory repertoire.

The sequencing input was memory CD4+ T cells from blood. The source of this sequence is an adult in good health and CMV-seronegative. J is TRBJ1-6 and V is TRBV11-1; 11 bases are a match to TRBD1. The CDR3 loop reads CASSLDRGLDSPLHF. Written as DNA, the CDR3 is TGTGCCAGCAGCCTGGACAGGGGGCTTGATTCACCCCTCCACTTT.